This T cell receptor beta chain was recorded in a study of vaccination and CD4 T cells after COVID-19. Study context: SARS-CoV-2 PCR on nasal swabs had been positive for the convalescent patients; several were mild and one was severe.

Time point indicated: late sampling 161 to 241 days after vaccination in a few convalescent patients. As to treatment: approximately 10-day PBMC culture with coronavirus spike peptide pools or control peptides (ViraFEST assay). Germline V gene data show CDR1 as SEHNR and CDR2 as FQNEAQ (reference sequence). V was cut by 3 bases and J by 7 bases, with 16 bases left in between. The CDR3 sequence is 14 residues long. By proportion, this clonotype is large. The antigen is not known. Whole-study results and caveats: Convalescent patients had a median roughly 84% of post-vaccine SARS-CoV-2-reactive clones that were detected only after vaccination, not before it. In convalescent patients, 304 of 307 vaccine-specific clones were mono-reactive for SARS-CoV-2 spike.

Cultured CD4+ T cells had their DNA profiled by the Oncomine TCR Beta short-read assay. Cultures of CD4+ T cells served as the source for extracting genomic DNA. In TCRdb, the PCR reads were re-called with MiXCR into one record per CDR3 protein. The table lists about 21,000 distinct CDR3 sequences, around 33% of them singletons. Sequenced here: CD4+ T cells from blood, cultured in vitro, sampled about 7 months after SARS-CoV-2 vaccination. The clonotype comes from a human donor who had recovered from COVID-19. This chain links TRBV7-9 with TRBJ2-7; a weak D match, TRBD1 (5 bases). The CDR3 DNA reads TGTGCCAGCAGCTTGCAGGGTGGAATCGGGGAGCAGTACTTC. Translated, it gives CASSLQGGIGEQYF.